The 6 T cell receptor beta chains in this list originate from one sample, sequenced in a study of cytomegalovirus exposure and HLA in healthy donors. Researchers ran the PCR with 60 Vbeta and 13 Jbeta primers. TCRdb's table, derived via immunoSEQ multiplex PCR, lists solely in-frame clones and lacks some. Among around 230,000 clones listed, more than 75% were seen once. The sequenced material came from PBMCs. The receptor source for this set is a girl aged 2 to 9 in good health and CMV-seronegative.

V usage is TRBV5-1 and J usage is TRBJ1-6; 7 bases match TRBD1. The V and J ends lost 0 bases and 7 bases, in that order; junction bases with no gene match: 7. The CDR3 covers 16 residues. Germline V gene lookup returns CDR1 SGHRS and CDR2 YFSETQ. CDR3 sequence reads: CASSLGDREENSPLHF. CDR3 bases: TGCGCCAGCAGCTTGGGAGACAGGGAGGAAAATTCACCCCTCCACTTT.

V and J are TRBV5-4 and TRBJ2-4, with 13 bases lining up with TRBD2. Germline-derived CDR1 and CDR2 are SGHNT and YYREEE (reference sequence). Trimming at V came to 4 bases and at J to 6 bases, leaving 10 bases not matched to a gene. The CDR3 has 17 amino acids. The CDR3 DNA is TGTGCCAGCAGCCCGAGGACTAGCGGGAGAAGGGGAAACATTCAGTACTTC. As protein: CASSPRTSGRRGNIQYF.

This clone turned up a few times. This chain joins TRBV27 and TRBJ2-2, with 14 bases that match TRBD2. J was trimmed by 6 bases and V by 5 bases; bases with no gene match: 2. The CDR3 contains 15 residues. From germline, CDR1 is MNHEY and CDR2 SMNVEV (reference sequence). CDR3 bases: TGTGCCAGCAGTGTGGGACTAGCGGGAGCCGGGGAGCTGTTTTTT. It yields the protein CASSVGLAGAGELFF.

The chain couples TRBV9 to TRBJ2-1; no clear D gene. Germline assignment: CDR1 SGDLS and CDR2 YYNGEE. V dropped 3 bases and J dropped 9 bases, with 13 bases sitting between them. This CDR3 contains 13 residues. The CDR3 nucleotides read TGTGCCAGCAGCGCCTCACCGAGTGGTGAGCAGTTCTTC. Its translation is CASSASPSGEQFF. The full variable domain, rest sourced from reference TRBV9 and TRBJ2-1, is DSGVTQTPKHLITATGQRVTLRCSPRSGDLSVYWYQQSLDQGLQFLIQYYNGEERAKGNILERFSAQQFPDLHSELNLSSLELGDSALYFCASSASPSGEQFFGPGTRLTVL.

This CDR3 is CASSFRGAKNIQYF. The CDR3 DNA is TGTGCCAGCAGTTTCAGGGGGGCCAAAAACATTCAGTACTTC. This chain connects TRBV27 to TRBJ2-4; 7 bases are shared with TRBD1. CDR1 and CDR2 (germline): MNHEY, SMNVEV (reference sequence). The ends lost 3 bases at V and 1 base at J; junction bases unmatched: 0. The CDR3 runs 14 residues.

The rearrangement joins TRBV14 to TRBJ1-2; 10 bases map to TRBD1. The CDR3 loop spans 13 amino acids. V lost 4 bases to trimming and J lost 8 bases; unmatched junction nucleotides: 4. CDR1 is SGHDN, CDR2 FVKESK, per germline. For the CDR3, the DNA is TGTGCCAGCAGCCCCAGGACAGGGGGGGGCTACACCTTC. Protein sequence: CASSPRTGGGYTF.